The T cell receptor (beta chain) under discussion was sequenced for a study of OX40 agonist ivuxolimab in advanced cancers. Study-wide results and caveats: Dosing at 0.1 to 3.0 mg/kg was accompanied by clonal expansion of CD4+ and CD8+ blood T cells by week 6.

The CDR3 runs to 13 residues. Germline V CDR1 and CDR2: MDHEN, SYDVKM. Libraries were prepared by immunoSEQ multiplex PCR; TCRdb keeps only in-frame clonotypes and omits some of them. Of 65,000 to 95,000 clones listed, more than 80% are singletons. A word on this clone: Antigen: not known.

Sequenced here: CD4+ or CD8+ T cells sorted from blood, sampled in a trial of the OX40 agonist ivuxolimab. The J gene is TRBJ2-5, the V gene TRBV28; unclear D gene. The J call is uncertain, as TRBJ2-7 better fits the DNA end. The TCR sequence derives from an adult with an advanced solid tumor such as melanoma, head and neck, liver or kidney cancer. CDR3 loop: CASSLVGTYEQYF. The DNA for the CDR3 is TGTGCCAGCAGTTTAGTGGGAACCTACGAGCAGTACTTC.